The text below deals with one T cell receptor (beta chain). What it binds is not known. The sample contains more than one DNA sequence encoding this CDR3. The split of CD4+ cells yielded CD45RA+ naive and CD45RA-negative memory subsets. The sample belongs to a study of shared clonotypes between healthy human individuals. Assay execution took place at the deep level. TCRdb's table, derived via immunoSEQ multiplex PCR, lists solely in-frame clones and lacks some. The profile shows some 1,400,000 clones, roughly 97% of them singletons. Study outcomes and limitations: The represented genetic and exposure-history diversity was limited by the small number of donors.

V was cut by 1 base and J by 0 bases, with 6 bases left in between. CDR3 length: 15 amino acids. The germline gives CDR1 SGHVS, CDR2 FNYEAQ. The chain combines TRBV7-6 with TRBJ2-2; D remains unclear. Sequences were obtained from naive CD4+ T cells sorted from blood. The subset was: CD45RA+ positively selected. This TCR was sampled from a man under 40 in good health. The CDR3 DNA is TGTGCCAGCAGCTTAGGGACGGCGAACACCGGGGAGCTGTTTTTT. Translated: CASSLGTANTGELFF.